This T cell receptor beta chain was sequenced for a study of blood T cell repertoires in COVID-19. Across the study: Some COVID-19 samples were acute and others convalescent; all came from the United States, Italy and Spain.

Trimming cost V 6 bases and J 5 bases, with 13 bases left between them. CDR1 is SGHDN, CDR2 FVKESK, per germline. This CDR3 is 13 amino acids long. Profiled with immunoSEQ multiplex PCR; TCRdb holds only in-frame clones, not every one. The sample consists of some 130,000 clones, 70% to 85% of them appearing once. This TCR came from a woman between 45 and 60 years old with acute or convalescent COVID-19. The chain combines TRBV14 with TRBJ2-5; the D gene is possibly TRBD1 (6 bases). The sequenced sample consisted of peripheral blood. The CDR3 nucleotides read TGTGCCAGCAGGGCAGGGGTTGCGGAGACCCAGTACTTC. Translated, it gives CASRAGVAETQYF.